This record covers a single TCR beta chain. The data were obtained in a study of T cells in Graves' hyperthyroidism and ophthalmopathy. Researchers took RNA transcripts and amplified the TCR beta CDR3 regions from them. Using the HTBI primer set, a first-round RT-PCR was run on the TCR CDR3. TCRdb called the multiplex PCR reads again in MiXCR, with one record for every CDR3 protein. Counted here are 600,000 to 900,000 distinct CDR3 sequences, roughly 15% occurring once; the ten biggest clones make up under 9.5%. Per germline, CDR1 LNHDA and CDR2 SQIVND (reference sequence). The junction had 3 bases not matched to a gene; V was cut back by 1 base and J by 7 bases. The CDR3 covers 14 residues.

The receptor comes from a man younger than 35 with Graves' hyperthyroidism. This chain links TRBV19 with TRBJ1-5, with 8 bases matching TRBD1. The sample consisted of blood. The CDR3: CASSIVTGVQPQHF. As DNA, the CDR3 is TGTGCCAGTAGTATAGTGACAGGGGTCCAGCCCCAGCATTTT.